What follows is one T cell receptor beta chain and its context. Method: immunoSEQ multiplex PCR; TCRdb's copy keeps in-frame clones and lacks some. The data show 85,000 to 100,000 clones, approximately 91% seen once. V trimming: 4 bases; J trimming: 1 base; junction bases outside the gene matches: 4. Germline V gene data show CDR1 as SGDLS and CDR2 as YYNGEE. The CDR3 contains 15 residues. These data are taken from a study of T cell responses to AZD1222 COVID-19 vaccine. The chain is built from TRBV9 and TRBJ2-1; TRBD1 agrees at 8 bases. The specimen was peripheral blood, collected on day 0 of AZD1222 vaccination. The clonotype comes from an adult in good health. This CDR3 is CASSPGQGSYNEQFF. CDR3 DNA: TGTGCCAGCAGCCCAGGACAGGGATCCTACAATGAGCAGTTCTTC.